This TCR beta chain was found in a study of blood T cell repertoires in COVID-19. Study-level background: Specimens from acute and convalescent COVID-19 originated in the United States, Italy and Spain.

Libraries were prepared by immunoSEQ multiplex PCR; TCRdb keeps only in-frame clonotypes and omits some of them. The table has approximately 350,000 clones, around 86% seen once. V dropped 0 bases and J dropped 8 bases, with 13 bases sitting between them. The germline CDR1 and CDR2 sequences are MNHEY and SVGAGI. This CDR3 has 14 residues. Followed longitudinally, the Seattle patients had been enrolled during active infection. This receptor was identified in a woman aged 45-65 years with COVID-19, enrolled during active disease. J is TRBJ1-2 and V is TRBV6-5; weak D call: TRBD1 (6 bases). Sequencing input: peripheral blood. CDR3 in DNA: TGTGCCAGCAGTTACTCACAGGGTGAAGACGGCTACACCTTC. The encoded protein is CASSYSQGEDGYTF.